Listed here is a single T cell receptor (beta chain). Antigen: not known. The data derive from a study of cytomegalovirus exposure and HLA in healthy donors. Study at large: Caucasian-associated ancestry cluster membership applied to just over 80% of under 450 genotyped donors. Study-level points and caveats: Cytomegalovirus association was assigned to about 150 TCR beta chains.

Primers for the PCR totalled 60 Vbeta and 13 Jbeta. The assay was immunoSEQ multiplex PCR, and TCRdb's table has in-frame clones only and misses some. The sample yields 65,000 to 85,000 clones, under 85% seen once. The clonotype comes from a middle-aged woman in good health and CMV-seropositive. Sequencing was performed on PBMCs.

CDR3 coding DNA: TGCAGCGTCCCGGACAGGGCGGAAGCTTTCTTT. Protein: CSVPDRAEAFF. The chain couples TRBV29-1 to TRBJ1-1, with 8 bases matching TRBD1. Germline CDR1 is SQVTM and CDR2 is ANQGSEA. After removal of 6 bases from V and 8 bases from J, the junction contained 5 bases not matched to a gene. The CDR3 sequence is 11 residues long.